This T cell receptor beta chain was sequenced in a study of cytomegalovirus exposure and HLA in healthy donors (dated by TCRdb to the late 2010s). Notes on the research overall: An earlier analysis of some 550 of the donors reported 250 to 350 Gb of sequence data and 120 million or so unique TCR beta sequences from about 180 million T cells. Roughly 300 gigabases of sequencing data and around 80 million unique TCR sequences made up an early release that covered some 640 HLA-typed donors. The genetic ancestry cluster associated with self-reported Caucasian donors included 81% of the approximately 430 genotyped donors. The aim of the study was to test whether cataloging public T cell receptors could identify signatures of past pathogen exposure. The study used immunosequencing to profile the T cell repertoires of about 670 subjects and linked those repertoires to cytomegalovirus serostatus. A separate validation cohort of approximately 120 different subjects was used in addition to the 666-subject first cohort. To predict cytomegalovirus infection status, the study brought together high-throughput TCR immunosequencing, statistical association of individual TCRs with disease status, and machine learning. In a later analysis, previously published TCR beta repertoires from more than 500 donors were re-analyzed and high-resolution HLA genotyping was added so that TCR occurrence patterns could be studied. In the later analysis, no new phenotypic data were used to find candidate immune exposures; instead, reliance was placed on TCR beta sequences and their occurrence across donors. An earlier analysis of roughly 600 of the donors used high-throughput TCR beta sequencing to judge whether each TCR beta V gene segment behaved as functional or pseudogenic. Alongside the repertoire data, information on donor age, sex, ethnicity and CMV serostatus was compiled. A later genetic analysis used genome-wide SNP genotypes for about 65% of the roughly 670 donors, treating that subset as a discovery cohort. All discovery cohort repertoires had been generated on a single sequencing platform. HLA typing included class I and class II loci at four-digit resolution. The number of donors typed differed by locus, with about 620-630 for A, B, C, DRB1 and DQB1, 522 for DQA1, 600 to 610 for DPA1, and 472 for DPB1. Because of strong linkage in the cohort, four or five DR-DQ haplotypes were treated as single units for association and clustering. Among about 370 genotyped donors of the cohort, an average of around 250,000 unique TCR beta nucleotide sequences was sequenced per donor, of which roughly 17% were non-productive.

The cohort comprised 670 or so healthy bone marrow donors. At the time of sampling, all cohort members were nominally healthy, though unrecorded immune exposures were likely present. The donor was CMV seronegative and was included in the group of around 320 seronegative cohort members. Every donor gave a peripheral blood sample, and the peripheral blood mononuclear cells from that sample were used for TCR beta sequencing. The Qiagen DNeasy Blood Extraction Kit was used to extract genomic DNA from the blood cell samples. The germline ends are 5 bases apart after V is trimmed by 1 base and J by 5 bases. CDR1 is given as SGDLS and CDR2 as YYNGEE, both from the germline V gene. Its CDR3 holds 12 amino acids, cysteine through phenylalanine. Of all the DNA, just the CDR3 is kept, 36 bases in frame from base 1. Libraries came from the immunoSEQ multiplex PCR assay. The multiplex PCR relied on a mix of 60 forward primers for TCR Vbeta segments and 13 reverse primers for TCR Jbeta segments. The CDR3 region of rearranged TCR beta genes was amplified from genomic DNA with a multiplex PCR assay. The Illumina HiSeq System was used to sequence the amplified TCR beta libraries as 87-base-pair reads. Per the source publication's procedure: In a later analysis, roughly 80 million unique TCR beta chains were counted across the roughly 670 repertoires, and approximately 11 million of these chains were shared by at least two donors. A nearest-neighbor algorithm error-corrected the raw reads and collapsed the reads into unique sequences, merging closely related sequences to remove PCR and sequencing errors. Alignment of CDR3 sequences to IMGT reference sequences was used to assign V, D and J gene segments. For a sequence to be retained, a match of at least six nucleotides was required to both a V gene segment and a J gene segment. A rearrangement counted as productive if the CDR3 had no stop codons and remained in frame with V and J, and every other rearrangement counted as non-productive. Following IMGT convention, CDR3 was defined as the stretch from the second conserved V-encoded cysteine up to the conserved J-encoded phenylalanine. In an earlier analysis of around 540 of the donors, sequences lacking an unambiguous match to a single V gene segment were excluded. An earlier analysis of a few hundred of the donors called V segments functional above 56.7% productive rearrangements and segregating when the between-donor standard deviation exceeded 5%. To diagnose cytomegalovirus status from the catalog of TCR beta chain sequences, a statistical classification framework was built. V and J gene assignment, in a later analysis, came from comparing TCR nucleotide sequences with IMGT/GENE-DB human TR gene sequences. The TCRdist pipeline was used in a later analysis to assign CDR3 sequences and most-parsimonious VDJ recombination scenarios. In a later analysis, each TCR beta chain was defined by its CDR3 amino acid sequence together with its V-gene family, and reads without a unique V-gene family were excluded. In a later analysis, nearly 600 highly shared, low-generation-probability nucleotide sequences were removed to address suspected cross-contamination and a sequencing artifact. A later analysis calculated a clonal expansion index for each public chain from normalized within-repertoire ranks of inferred template counts. In a later analysis, generation probabilities were computed using a VDJ recombination model fitted to out-of-frame rearrangements, and the results were checked against IGoR. A later analysis scored TCR-TCR, TCR-HLA and TCR-CMV co-occurrence with hypergeometric tests, applying a repertoire-size bias correction to TCR pairs. A later analysis estimated false discovery rates by permuting HLA or CMV assignments 20 times. A later analysis grouped co-occurring TCRs with DBSCAN, adding TCRdist sequence similarity when clustering within HLA-allele-positive subsets. For co-occurrence clustering, repertoires with fewer than 30,000 or more than 120,000 public chains were excluded, along with four or five repertoires with anomalous nucleotide sharing. TCRdb carries this immuneACCESS record with in-frame sequences only. Its versions omit some clonotypes, under half of them owing to an unresolved V gene in the studies checked, with the rest unexplained. D and trimming come from the DNA, and the V and J calls and clone size come from that table. The sample yields 160,000 or so clones; around 73% were counted once. Of the sample, about 1.5% is held by the ten largest clones.

With regard to this clone: Its antigen specificity is not known. No much larger clonotype is one base removed from it; base qualities were not supplied.

On the study overall, not on this receptor specifically: Because HLA typing was unavailable for some donors at each locus, only the typed subset was used in association tests. Linkage disequilibrium might explain the correlated functional status among segregating V segments, but an unknown experimental factor could not be excluded. In a later analysis, several top co-occurrence clusters were reported to appear linked to parvovirus B19, influenza, CMV and Epstein-Barr virus. The authors suggested that the approach could potentially be generalized to other disease states and immunological phenotypes. The earlier analysis of about 600 of the donors excluded roughly 16 rarely observed V segments, including chromosome 9 orphons, because counts were too low. A further reported finding was that TCR beta sequences accurately predicted the HLA-A and HLA-B alleles for most subjects in the first cohort. In this cohort, only TCR beta chains were sequenced, and detectable features were limited by the absence of alpha or paired-chain data. In the study, 150 to 200 TCR beta chains were listed as associated with cytomegalovirus. A later analysis found that TCR association rates varied across HLA loci, with DRB1 alleles showing the most associated TCRs and HLA-C alleles the fewest. Specific HLA alleles were associated with some 15,000 TCR beta sequences at a false discovery rate of 0.05 in a later analysis. Most TCR sequences were observed very rarely across donors, whereas some public TCRs were present in many individuals. In a later genetic analysis, fewer N-insertions in productive TCRs were reported among donors in an Asian-associated ancestry cluster than the approximately 630-donor mean. When HLA alleles, especially DR and DQ, strongly co-occurred, TCR associations were difficult to assign to individual alleles. Presence/absence analyses assumed roughly uniform sequencing depth across donors, an assumption that may not hold. In a later analysis, most CMV-associated TCR beta chains were found to appear HLA-restricted, with HLA associations seemingly driven largely by CMV exposure. In both the original and validation cohorts, the classifier was reported to diagnose cytomegalovirus status with high specificity and sensitivity. Immune exposure information for the cohort was limited to CMV serostatus. An association between a missense DCLRE1C variant and V-gene and J-gene trimming of TCR beta chains was found in a later genetic analysis and replicated in an independent cohort. In a later analysis, HLA-associated TCR beta chains showed more clonal expansion and lower generation probabilities than non-associated chains that were equally common. Three of the identified cytomegalovirus-associated TCR beta chains were confirmed in vitro to be specific for cytomegalovirus antigens. A cluster of highly shared sequence variants was judged likely to be a technical artifact of the sequencing pipeline. In an earlier analysis of about 550 of the donors, most TCR beta V segments were observed in productive rearrangements about 87% or about 30% of the time, broadly matching IMGT annotations. Some IMGT-functional V segments, including TRBV6-2 and TRBV6-3, could not be distinguished by the 87-base-pair reads and were therefore excluded.

The sample was PBMCs. The receptor chain draws on TRBV9 and TRBJ2-3; confidence is insufficient to name the D gene. The receptor was derived from a male donor in good health and CMV-seronegative. The DNA sequence reads TGTGCCAGCAGCGTATCCAGAGATACGCAGTATTTT. This yields the protein CASSVSRDTQYF.